A selection of T cell receptor beta chains follows, all from one sample in a study of T cells in Graves' hyperthyroidism and ophthalmopathy. TCRdb reprocessed the multiplex PCR reads with MiXCR, giving one entry per CDR3 protein. The data contain roughly 580,000 distinct CDR3 sequences, 35% to 55% of them singletons. The sequenced sample was peripheral blood or thyroid tissue (not recorded which). These receptor sequences come from a woman aged 18-29 years with Graves' hyperthyroidism. The CDR3 runs from the conserved cysteine through the conserved F or W. The D gene is left open where the match is weak. A row's size may be missing; if present it is once, few, many or a size class.

>NA|TRBJ1-6|NA|TRBV24-1
TGTGCCACCAGTGATGGGCGGGGCGCCGGGGATTCACCCCTCCACTTT
CATSDGRGAGDSPLHF
>TRBD1|TRBJ2-5|few|TRBV19
TGTGCCAGTAGTCTCGACAGGGTGGTGGGAGAGACCCAGTACTTC
CASSLDRVVGETQYF
>NA|TRBJ2-5|NA|TRBV20-1
TGCAGTGTAGCCCGAGTTCTACACTCTGAGACCCAGTACTTC
CSVARVLHSETQYF
>TRBD1|TRBJ1-2|many|TRBV5-1
TGCGCCAGCAGCTTGCAGGGGGCTAAGGATGGCTACACCTTC
CASSLQGAKDGYTF
>NA|TRBJ2-5|NA|TRBV20-1
TGCAGTGCTAGATCGGACAGTCACCAAGAGACCCAGTACTTC
CSARSDSHQETQYF
>TRBD1|TRBJ2-5|NA|TRBV24-1
TGTGCCACCAGTGCCGGGGACAGGGGGGAAGAGACCCAGTACTTC
CATSAGDRGEETQYF
>NA|TRBJ2-7|NA|TRBV5-4
TGTGCCAGCAGTTTTAGCGGTAAGAGCTCCTACGAGCAGTACTTC
CASSFSGKSSYEQYF
>TRBD1|TRBJ1-1|NA|TRBV29-1
TGCAGCTCCCGGGACAGGCCGTACACTGAAGCTTTCTTT
CSSRDRPYTEAFF
>TRBD2|TRBJ2-7|NA|TRBV19
TGTGCCAGCAGTTACTCCAAGCGGGATTTGTCCTACGAGCAGTACTTC
CASSYSKRDLSYEQYF
>NA|TRBJ2-2|NA|TRBV24-1
TGTGCCACCAGTGATTTCACCGGGATACCCCCGAACACCGGGGAGCTGTTTTTT
CATSDFTGIPPNTGELFF
>NA|TRBJ2-7|few|TRBV20-1
TGCAGTGCTGGACCCGGGACACCGGGGGAGCAGTACTTC
CSAGPGTPGEQYF
>NA|TRBJ2-7|NA|TRBV2
TGTGCCAGCAGTTACGTTTACGAGCAGTACTTC
CASSYVYEQYF
>TRBD1|TRBJ1-5|medium-sized|TRBV6-5
TGTGCCAGCAGTGACAGGGAAAGTCAGCCCCAGCATTTT
CASSDRESQPQHF
>NA|TRBJ2-2|few|TRBV19
TGTGCCAGTAGAAGGAGCACCGGGGAGCTGTTTTTT
CASRRSTGELFF
>NA|TRBJ1-4|NA|TRBV10-3
TGTGCCATCAGCGCTCTGGGGCAGGGTGAAAAACTGTTTTTT
CAISALGQGEKLFF
>NA|TRBJ1-1|few|TRBV14
TGTGCCAGCAGCCGCACGGAGGGCATGAACACTGAAGCTTTCTTT
CASSRTEGMNTEAFF
>NA|TRBJ1-1|NA|TRBV10-3
TGTGCCAGCACCTTTAGGGTGAACACTGAAGCTTTCTTT
CASTFRVNTEAFF
>NA|TRBJ1-5|few|TRBV7-9
TGCGCCAGCAGCCTCGGGGGGGCGGGCCAGCCCCAGCATTTT
CASSLGGAGQPQHF
>NA|TRBJ2-2|many|TRBV7-8
TGTGCCAGCAGCACACGGAACACCGGGGAGCTGTTTTTT
CASSTRNTGELFF
>TRBD1|TRBJ1-2|few|TRBV29-1
TGCAGCGGATCTAATCAGACAGGGTGGGGTGGCTACACCTTC
CSGSNQTGWGGYTF
>NA|TRBJ1-4|NA|TRBV5-4
TGTGCCAGCAGCTTGCCAACACCTAGTAATGAAAAACTGTTTTTT
CASSLPTPSNEKLFF
>NA|TRBJ2-7|NA|TRBV7-7
TGTGCTAGCAGCTTAAAGGGCAGGGCCTACGAGCAGTACTTC
CASSLKGRAYEQYF
>TRBD1|TRBJ2-7|few|TRBV11-2
TGTGCCAGCTCACCCCCAGGGGGTGGATACGAGCAGTACTTC
CASSPPGGGYEQYF
>NA|TRBJ1-5|NA|TRBV20-1
TGCAGTGCTAGAGTTGGCTATAGCAATCAGCCCCAGCATTTT
CSARVGYSNQPQHF
>NA|TRBJ1-1|NA|TRBV29-1
TGCAGCGTTTACGAGGGGGGAAAGTGGACTGAAGCTTTCTTT
CSVYEGGKWTEAFF
>TRBD1|TRBJ1-6|NA|TRBV6-2/TRBV6-3
TGTGCCAGCAGTTACAAGCCCGGACAGGGGGCCTACTCACCCCTCCACTTT
CASSYKPGQGAYSPLHF
>NA|TRBJ2-5|NA|TRBV20-1
TGCAGTGCTTCAGACCCTCAGACAGTACAAGAGACCCAGTACTTC
CSASDPQTVQETQYF
>TRBD1|TRBJ1-6|NA|TRBV2
TGTGCCAGCAGCGCCAGACAGGGGCCTACCTCACCCCTCCACTTT
CASSARQGPTSPLHF
>TRBD1|TRBJ1-2|NA|TRBV2
TGTGCCAGCAGTTTTAGGCAGGGGGACCATGGCTACACCTTC
CASSFRQGDHGYTF
>NA|TRBJ2-6|few|TRBV20-1
TGCAGTGCTGATGACGACTCTGGGGCCAACGTCCTGACTTTC
CSADDDSGANVLTF
>NA|TRBJ2-3|NA|TRBV5-8
TGTGCCAGCAGCCCGATGGGAGTCGCAGATACGCAGTATTTT
CASSPMGVADTQYF